This T cell receptor beta chain was retrieved from a study of control samples from healthy donors and cancer patients. Here immunoSEQ multiplex PCR was the method, and the copy in TCRdb shows in-frame clones only, minus some. The repertoire holds approximately 70,000 clones, 84% seen once, with over 25% in the top ten. Germline V gene lookup returns CDR1 SGHTA and CDR2 FQGTGA. This CDR3 contains 13 residues. Trimming shortened V by 3 bases and J by 2 bases, and 6 bases separated the two germline ends. The sequenced material came from blood. This TCR was sampled from a man between 50 and 59 years old in good health. The gene calls are TRBV7-3 and TRBJ2-3; D remains ambiguous. The CDR3 nucleotides are TGTGCCAGCAGCTTTGTCCTCACAGATACGCAGTATTTT. Translating it yields CASSFVLTDTQYF.